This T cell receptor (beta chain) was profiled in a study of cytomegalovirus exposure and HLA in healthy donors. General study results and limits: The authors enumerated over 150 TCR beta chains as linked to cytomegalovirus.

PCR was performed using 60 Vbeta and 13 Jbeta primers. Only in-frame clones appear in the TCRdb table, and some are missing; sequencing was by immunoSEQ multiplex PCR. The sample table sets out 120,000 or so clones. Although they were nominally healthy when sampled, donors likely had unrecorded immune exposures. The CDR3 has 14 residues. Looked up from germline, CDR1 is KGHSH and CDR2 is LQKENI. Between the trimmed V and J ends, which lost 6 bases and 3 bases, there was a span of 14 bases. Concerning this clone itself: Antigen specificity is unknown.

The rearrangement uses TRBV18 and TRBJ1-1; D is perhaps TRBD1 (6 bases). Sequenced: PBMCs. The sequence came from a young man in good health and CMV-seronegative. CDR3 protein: CASSLQGGDTEAFF. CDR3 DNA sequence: TGTGCCAGCTCTCTACAGGGAGGGGACACTGAAGCTTTCTTT. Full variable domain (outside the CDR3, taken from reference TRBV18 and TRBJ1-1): NAGVMQNPRHLVRRRGQEARLRCSPMKGHSHVYWYRQLPEEGLKFMVYLQKENIIDESGMPKERFSAEFPKEGPSILRIQQVVRGDSAAYFCASSLQGGDTEAFFGQGTRLTVV.